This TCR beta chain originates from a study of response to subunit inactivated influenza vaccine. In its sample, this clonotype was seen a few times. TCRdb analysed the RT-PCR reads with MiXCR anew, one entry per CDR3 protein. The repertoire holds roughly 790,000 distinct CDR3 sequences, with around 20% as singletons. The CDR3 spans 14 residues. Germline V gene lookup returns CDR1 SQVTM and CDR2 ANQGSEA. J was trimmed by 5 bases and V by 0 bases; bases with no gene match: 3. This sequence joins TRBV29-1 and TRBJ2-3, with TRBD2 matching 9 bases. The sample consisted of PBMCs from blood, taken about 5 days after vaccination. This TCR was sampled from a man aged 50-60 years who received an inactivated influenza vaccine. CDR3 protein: CSVEEREGRDTQYF. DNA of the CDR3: TGCAGCGTTGAAGAGCGGGAGGGCCGAGATACGCAGTATTTT.